This T cell receptor beta chain is drawn from a study of blood T cell repertoires in COVID-19. Study-level background: COVID-19 samples from acute and convalescent phases originated in the United States, Italy and Spain. T cells, B-cell-depleted T cells, or PBMCs provided the cDNA or gDNA that served as material.

V was trimmed by 4 bases and J by 3 bases, leaving 9 bases between them. Germline V gene lookup returns CDR1 SGHTA and CDR2 FQGNSA. The CDR3 loop spans 14 amino acids. Methods used by the authors: Using reference gene primer amplification, nucleated cell counts were estimated. This table comes from immunoSEQ multiplex PCR, and its TCRdb copy is limited to in-frame clones, with some not included. V and J calls and clone size follow that table, whereas D and trimming were derived from the DNA. The sample lists 85,000 to 110,000 clones, roughly 82% seen once, with approximately 12% in the top ten. The sample was peripheral blood. The TCR was taken from a human donor in a cohort sampled during active COVID-19. The chain joins TRBV7-2 to TRBJ1-4; D perhaps matches TRBD1 (5 bases). The CDR3 protein is CASSWGGSNEKLFF. The CDR3 coding sequence is TGTGCCAGCAGCTGGGGGGGGTCTAATGAAAAACTGTTTTTT.